One sample yielded the 27 T cell receptor beta chains listed below, sequenced in a study of blood T cells in healthy people across ages. Combining a sample-barcoded 5' primer with a J-beta primer mix, a second PCR ran for 7 to 11 cycles. TCRdb called the 5' RACE reads again in MiXCR, with one record for every CDR3 protein. This sample has about 730,000 distinct CDR3 sequences, with roughly 45% found just once. Source material: blood. The source of these receptors is a woman aged 60 to 75 in good health.

This chain uses TRBV7-9 with TRBJ2-7; possible D gene TRBD2, 5 bases. Germline loops: CDR1 SEHNR, CDR2 FQNEAQ (reference sequence). Trimming stripped 1 base from V and 0 bases from J, with 10 bases between. This CDR3 is built from 15 residues. The CDR3 loop reads CASSLGMRASYEQYF. For the CDR3, the DNA is TGTGCCAGCAGCTTAGGAATGCGGGCCTCCTACGAGCAGTACTTC.

The chain joins TRBV3-1 to TRBJ1-6; D may be TRBD1 (6 bases). The CDR3 is 17 amino acids. V lost 3 bases and J 6 bases, leaving 18 bases between the germline ends. CDR1 and CDR2 from the germline V gene are LGHDT and YNNKEL (reference sequence). The CDR3 DNA is TGTGCCAGCAGCCATCAAGGCCAGGGGATATTTAATTCACCCCTCCACTTT. It translates to CASSHQGQGIFNSPLHF.

The V call is TRBV20-1, the J call TRBJ2-5; D is unresolved. Germline CDR1 is DFQATT and CDR2 is SNEGSKA (reference sequence). The CDR3 spans 11 residues. V gave up 4 bases and J gave up 5 bases, with 8 bases separating them. CDR3 residues: CSATLGETQYF. The DNA of the CDR3 is TGCAGTGCTACCCTTGGGGAGACCCAGTACTTC.

The V gene is TRBV20-1, the J gene TRBJ1-2, with unresolved D. CDR1 is DFQATT and CDR2 is SNEGSKA in the germline V gene (reference sequence). This CDR3 spans 14 amino acids. The V end lost 5 bases, the J end lost 2 bases, and 15 bases lay between the germline ends. DNA of the CDR3: TGCAGTGCTGCCCGGACGGTCGGAAACTATGGCTACACCTTC. It is translated as CSAARTVGNYGYTF.

In the case of this clonotype: This may be a read error: a much more frequent sequence differs by one nucleotide. This sequence joins TRBV12-3 or TRBV12-4 and TRBJ2-7; TRBD1 aligns across 7 bases. The DNA end favors TRBJ2-5, so the J call may be wrong. This CDR3 comprises 13 residues. For the CDR3, the DNA is TGTGCCAGCAGTGTTAAACAGGGGGAGACCCAGTACTTC. Translation gives CASSVKQGETQYF.

The chain is built from TRBV3-1 and TRBJ2-1, with TRBD2 matching 7 bases. The germline V gene has CDR1 LGHDT and CDR2 YNNKEL (reference sequence). The junction had 17 bases not matched to a gene; V was cut back by 5 bases and J by 10 bases. The CDR3 length is 16 residues. The CDR3 bases are TGTGCCAGCAGCATACTAGCGAGGGGACGATTGTCGGAGCAGTTCTTC. This encodes CASSILARGRLSEQFF.

This clonotype was seen a few times. The chain carries TRBV12-3 or TRBV12-4 and TRBJ1-1; unclear D gene. This CDR3 contains 13 residues. Trimming removed 5 bases from V and 2 bases from J, with 9 bases in between. The CDR3, as DNA: TGTGCCAGCAGTCCCCCACAAAACACTGAAGCTTTCTTT. As protein: CASSPPQNTEAFF.

The chain links TRBV11-2 to TRBJ2-1; 10 positions agree with TRBD2. With V trimmed by 3 bases and J by 6 bases, 5 bases remained unmatched. The CDR3 totals 15 residues. Germline loops: CDR1 SGHAT, CDR2 FQNNGV. DNA for the CDR3: TGTGCCAGCAGCTTGACTAGCGGGCCTACCAATGAGCAGTTCTTC. It encodes CASSLTSGPTNEQFF.

This clonotype has more than one count but fewer than ten. The chain uses TRBV29-1 and TRBJ2-7; tentatively, D is TRBD1 (5 bases). Germline CDR1 SQVTM, CDR2 ANQGSEA. This CDR3 has 12 residues. Deletions cut 6 bases from V and 6 bases from J, with 15 bases between. CDR3 region: CSVGAASREQYF. The CDR3 coding sequence is TGCAGCGTAGGGGCAGCCTCCCGCGAGCAGTACTTC.

V gene TRBV6-1 combines with J gene TRBJ1-5; weak D call: TRBD1 (6 bases). From germline, CDR1 is MNHNS and CDR2 SASEGT. The CDR3 is 15 residues long. V was pared by 2 bases and J by 0 bases, with 8 bases between. The CDR3 nucleotides read TGTGCCAGCAGTGAAAGGGGGAATAGCAATCAGCCCCAGCATTTT. Protein: CASSERGNSNQPQHF.

The chain carries TRBV29-1 and TRBJ2-1, with D possibly being TRBD1 (6 bases). Germline assignment: CDR1 SQVTM and CDR2 ANQGSEA. V was cut by 5 bases and J by 6 bases, with 11 bases left in between. The CDR3 is 12 amino acids. The CDR3 region is CSVHRRGNEQFF. The DNA for the CDR3 is TGCAGCGTTCACCGCAGGGGCAATGAGCAGTTCTTC.

The chain couples TRBV10-3 to TRBJ2-2; TRBD2 matches at 8 bases. The CDR3 is 15 amino acids. After removal of 3 bases from V and 7 bases from J, the junction contained 7 bases not matched to a gene. CDR1 and CDR2 from the germline V gene are ENHRY and SYGVKD. The CDR3 DNA reads as TGTGCCATCAGTGAAAAGCGGGAGAAGGTCGGGGAGCTGTTTTTT. This codes for CAISEKREKVGELFF.

This clonotype has just a few counts. The rearrangement uses TRBV20-1 and TRBJ2-5, with D tentatively TRBD2 (6 bases). The V gene's germline CDR1 is DFQATT and CDR2 SNEGSKA (reference sequence). With 3 bases removed from V and 2 bases from J, the gap between germline ends came to 16 bases. There are 15 residues in the CDR3. For the CDR3, the DNA is TGCAGTGCTAGCAACGTAGGAGGGGCTCAAGAGACCCAGTACTTC. The encoded protein is CSASNVGGAQETQYF.

This chain links TRBV5-1 with TRBJ2-5; 9 nucleotides agree with TRBD1. The CDR3 spans 14 residues. Looked up from germline, CDR1 is SGHRS and CDR2 is YFSETQ. Germline trimming cut 7 bases from V and 11 bases from J; bases unmatched to any gene: 15. The CDR3 sequence is CASEETGGSNEQYF. CDR3 DNA sequence: TGCGCCAGCGAAGAGACAGGGGGAAGTAATGAGCAGTACTTC.

The chain couples TRBV5-4 to TRBJ2-3; TRBD2 agrees at 10 bases. Germline CDR1 and CDR2: SGHNT and YYREEE (reference sequence). V lost 1 base and J lost 6; bases outside the gene matches: 8. CDR3 length: 16 residues. CDR3 sequence reads: CASSLSSSGGRDTQYF. The CDR3 bases are TGTGCCAGCAGCTTGAGTTCTAGCGGGGGCAGGGATACGCAGTATTTT.

About this clonotype itself: A much larger clone differs from this one at a single base, so this may be a read error. The rearrangement joins TRBV15 to TRBJ1-2; 7 nucleotides align to TRBD1. CDR1 is LNHNV, CDR2 YYDKDF, per germline (reference sequence). This CDR3 comprises 14 residues. The CDR3: CASSRAETGSGYTF. Written as DNA, the CDR3 is TGTGCCTCCAGCAGAGCAGAGACAGGGAGTGGCTACACCTTC.

The chain has TRBV4-3 and TRBJ1-5, with D uncertain. Trimming removed 0 bases at V and 2 bases at J, with 11 bases between. The CDR3 spans 16 residues. Germline V gene lookup returns CDR1 LGHNA and CDR2 YSLEER. CDR3 sequence reads: CASSQDLGGGNQPQHF. For the CDR3, the DNA is TGCGCCAGCAGCCAAGATCTGGGCGGTGGCAATCAGCCCCAGCATTTT.

The rearrangement uses TRBV10-3 and TRBJ2-3; 13 nucleotides align to TRBD2. The CDR3 consists of 15 residues. Germline V gene data show CDR1 as ENHRY and CDR2 as SYGVKD. V trimming: 4 bases; J trimming: 4 bases; junction bases outside the gene matches: 2. The CDR3 DNA reads as TGTGCCATCAGTGGGACTAGCGGGAGCCCAGATACGCAGTATTTT. It encodes CAISGTSGSPDTQYF.

This clonotype occurred once. V usage is TRBV7-9 and J usage is TRBJ2-7; D possibly corresponds to TRBD2 (7 bases). The germline V and J ends were trimmed by 5 bases and 3 bases, with 20 bases remaining between them. The CDR3 runs to 16 residues. Germline CDR1 is SEHNR and CDR2 is FQNEAQ (reference sequence). The CDR3 here is CASSQGGDGPFYEQYF. Here the CDR3 DNA reads TGTGCCAGCAGCCAAGGGGGGGACGGACCTTTCTACGAGCAGTACTTC. The whole variable domain, filled in from reference TRBV7-9 and TRBJ2-7, reads DTGVSQNPRHKITKRGQNVTFRCDPISEHNRLYWYRQTLGQGPEFLTYFQNEAQLEKSRLLSDRFSAERPKGSFSTLEIQRTEQGDSAMYLCASSQGGDGPFYEQYFGPGTRLTVT.

Only a few counts were recorded for this clonotype. V gene TRBV7-2 combines with J gene TRBJ2-7, with D possibly being TRBD1 (6 bases). The CDR3 has 13 amino acids. CDR1 and CDR2 from the germline V gene are SGHTA and FQGNSA. V was clipped by 4 bases and J by 3 bases, with 10 bases between them. CDR3 nucleotides: TGTGCCAGCAGCTCTTTACAGGGCTACGAGCAGTACTTC. Translating gives CASSSLQGYEQYF.

CDR3 amino acids: CASSYSTRVGTSQERDTQYF. The DNA of the CDR3 is TGTGCCAGCAGTTACTCGACCAGGGTTGGGACTAGCCAGGAGAGAGATACGCAGTATTTT. The genes are TRBV6-2 or TRBV6-3 and TRBJ2-3; 9 bases fit TRBD2. V was clipped by 0 bases and J by 5 bases; unmatched bases: 18. The CDR3 is made up of 20 amino acids. The germline V gene encodes CDR1 MNHEY and CDR2 SVGEGT.

V and J are TRBV2 and TRBJ2-1, with D possibly TRBD2 on 5 matching bases. This CDR3 has 13 amino acids. Germline V gene sequence: CDR1 SNHLY, CDR2 FYNNEI. The ends were cut back, 6 bases at V and 6 bases at J, with 12 bases in the middle. CDR3: CASRANGLNEQFF. The CDR3 coding sequence is TGTGCCAGCAGGGCTAACGGACTCAATGAGCAGTTCTTC.

On this clonotype itself: At one boundary the junction diverges from the germline segment, which might be a read error. The chain links TRBV12-3 or TRBV12-4 to TRBJ2-1; weak D call: TRBD2 (6 bases). The CDR3 is 14 residues long. The CDR3: CASSLGASVDEQVF. CDR3 nucleotides: TGTGCCAGCAGTTTAGGGGCTAGCGTGGATGAGCAGGTCTTC.

The chain links TRBV20-1 to TRBJ2-7, with D maybe TRBD2 (6 bases). V lost 4 bases to trimming and J lost 7 bases, with 11 bases between them. The CDR3 totals 11 residues. CDR1 and CDR2 (germline): DFQATT, SNEGSKA (reference sequence). The CDR3 loop is CSAMDYNEQYF. CDR3 in DNA: TGCAGTGCTATGGACTACAATGAGCAGTACTTC.

This clonotype has just a few counts. CDR3 residues: CASSWGGATDTQYF. The CDR3 nucleotides are TGTGCCAGCAGCTGGGGGGGGGCGACAGATACGCAGTATTTT. The chain carries TRBV7-3 and TRBJ2-3; tentatively, D is TRBD2 (7 bases). The germline CDR1 and CDR2 sequences are SGHTA and FQGTGA. The CDR3 length is 14 residues. The V end lost 4 bases, the J end lost 3 bases, and 11 bases lay between the germline ends.

The V gene is TRBV5-1, the J gene TRBJ2-5; D is possibly TRBD2 (6 bases). Looked up from germline, CDR1 is SGHRS and CDR2 is YFSETQ. Trimming pared 0 bases from V and 2 bases from J, leaving 11 bases between. The CDR3 is 15 amino acids. CDR3 DNA sequence: TGCGCCAGCAGCTTGGTTGCGGGGCGTCAAGAGACCCAGTACTTC. It is translated as CASSLVAGRQETQYF.

This clonotype was seen a handful of times. The V call is TRBV6-6, the J call TRBJ2-1; unclear D gene. V shed 5 bases and J shed 8 bases, with 10 bases lying between them. Per the germline V gene, CDR1 is MNHNY and CDR2 is SVGAGI (reference sequence). CDR3 length equals 12 residues. CDR3 DNA: TGTGCCAGCAGTGCGATGCCCGATGAGCAGTTCTTC. This translates into CASSAMPDEQFF.